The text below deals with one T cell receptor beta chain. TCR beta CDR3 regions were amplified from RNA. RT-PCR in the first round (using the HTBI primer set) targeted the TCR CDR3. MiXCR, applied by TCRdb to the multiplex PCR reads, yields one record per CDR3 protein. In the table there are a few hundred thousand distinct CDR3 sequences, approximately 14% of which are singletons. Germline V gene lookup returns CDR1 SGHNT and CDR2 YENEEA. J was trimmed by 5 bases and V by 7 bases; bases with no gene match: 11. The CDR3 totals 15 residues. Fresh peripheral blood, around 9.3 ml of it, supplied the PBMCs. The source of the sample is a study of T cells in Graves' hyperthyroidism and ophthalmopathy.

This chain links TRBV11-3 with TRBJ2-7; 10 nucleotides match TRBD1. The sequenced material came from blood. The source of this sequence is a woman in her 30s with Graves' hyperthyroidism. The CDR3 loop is CASKSTGQGNHEQYF. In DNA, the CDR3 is TGTGCCAGCAAAAGTACGGGACAGGGGAACCACGAGCAGTACTTC.